These 12 T cell receptor beta chains were sequenced from one sample in a study of blood T cell repertoires in COVID-19. This table comes from immunoSEQ multiplex PCR, and its TCRdb copy is limited to in-frame clones, with some not included. The data show about 500,000 clones, with 85% to 90% seen just once and 7.8% held by the top ten. Sequencing was performed on peripheral blood. The receptors stem from a woman aged 45-65 years with COVID-19, enrolled during active disease.

CDR3 residues: CASSTPTSGAYNEQFF. CDR3 coding DNA: TGTGCCAGCAGCACCCCGACTAGCGGGGCCTACAATGAGCAGTTCTTC. The rearrangement uses TRBV14 and TRBJ2-1, with 11 positions matching TRBD2. CDR3 length: 16 residues. Germline V gene data show CDR1 as SGHDN and CDR2 as FVKESK. Germline trimming cut 5 bases from V and 2 bases from J; bases unmatched to any gene: 5.

The V call is TRBV2, the J call TRBJ1-1, with TRBD1 as a possible D gene (5 bases). CDR1 and CDR2 from the germline V gene are SNHLY and FYNNEI. The CDR3 totals 14 residues. Trimming left V 6 bases short and J 0 bases short, with 11 bases between. CDR3: CASRRTSMNTEAFF. DNA of the CDR3: TGTGCCAGCAGGAGGACATCTATGAACACTGAAGCTTTCTTT.

This rearrangement joins TRBV29-1 to TRBJ1-1; possible D gene TRBD1, 6 bases. Germline V CDR1 and CDR2: SQVTM, ANQGSEA. This CDR3 has 12 residues. Trimming took 3 bases from V and 7 from J, leaving 12 bases between them. The CDR3 here is CSVDRGPYEAFF. CDR3 nucleotides: TGCAGCGTTGACAGGGGTCCGTATGAAGCTTTCTTT.

The CDR3 DNA follows: TGTGCCAGCAGCCCCCAGGCAGTTAATGAAAAACTGTTTTTT. It codes for CASSPQAVNEKLFF. The chain couples TRBV6-5 to TRBJ1-4, with D unclear. Trimming stripped 6 bases from V and 4 bases from J, with 12 bases between. The CDR3 spans 14 residues. Germline V gene lookup returns CDR1 MNHEY and CDR2 SVGAGI.

The gene calls are TRBV6-1 and TRBJ2-3, with 7 bases fitting TRBD1. With 4 bases clipped from V and 6 bases from J, the junction kept 13 bases outside the gene matches. The germline V gene encodes CDR1 MNHNS and CDR2 SASEGT. The CDR3 has 16 amino acids. CDR3 loop: CASSVNRGLGVDTQYF. CDR3 nucleotide sequence: TGTGCCAGCAGTGTTAACAGGGGCCTCGGGGTGGATACGCAGTATTTT.

This sequence joins TRBV27 and TRBJ2-1, with 8 bases fitting TRBD2. V gave up 3 bases and J gave up 12 bases; unmatched junction bases: 4. This CDR3 comprises 12 residues. Germline V gene sequence: CDR1 MNHEY, CDR2 SMNVEV (reference sequence). The CDR3 DNA sequence: TGTGCCAGCAGTTTGTCGGGGGGGCCGCAGTTCTTC. Translating gives CASSLSGGPQFF.

The CDR3 nucleotides read TGTGCCAGTAGTATAGGCCCCACAGGGAGGGCAACTGAAGCTTTCTTT. Protein sequence: CASSIGPTGRATEAFF. This chain links TRBV19 with TRBJ1-1; TRBD1 might be the D (6 bases). The V and J ends lost 1 base and 5 bases respectively, with 17 bases between them. The CDR3 extends over 16 amino acids. The germline gives CDR1 LNHDA, CDR2 SQIVND (reference sequence).

On this clone itself: Additional DNA sequences in this sample encode the identical CDR3. The chain combines TRBV30 with TRBJ1-2; D is unresolved. The V and J ends lost 1 base and 8 bases respectively, with 8 bases between them. The CDR3 has 11 residues. Germline CDR1 is GTSNPN and CDR2 is SVGIG (reference sequence). CDR3 region: CAWSGGGGYTF. CDR3 coding DNA: TGTGCCTGGAGTGGGGGAGGAGGCTACACCTTC. The variable domain in full, completed from reference TRBV30 and TRBJ1-2, reads SQTIHQWPATLVQPVGSPLSLECTVEGTSNPNLYWYRQAAGRGLQLLFYSVGIGQISSEVPQNLSASRPQDRQFILSSKKLLLSDSGFYLCAWSGGGGYTFGSGTRLTVV.

In nucleotides, the CDR3 is TGTGCCAGCAGCTTGGGACAGGGGAGCACAGATACGCAGTATTTT. This encodes CASSLGQGSTDTQYF. This chain connects TRBV5-8 to TRBJ2-3, with TRBD1 identical over 8 bases. Germline CDR1 SGHTS, CDR2 YDEGEE. CDR3 length: 15 amino acids. V trimming: 0 bases; J trimming: 0 bases; junction bases outside the gene matches: 0.

The chain carries TRBV20-1 and TRBJ1-1; D gene uncertain. The CDR3 loop spans 11 amino acids. The germline V gene encodes CDR1 DFQATT and CDR2 SNEGSKA (reference sequence). Trimming took 6 bases from V and 2 from J, leaving 7 bases between them. The CDR3 spells CSAARNTEAFF. The CDR3 nucleotides read TGCAGTGCAGCACGTAACACTGAAGCTTTCTTT.

This clone came up once. The chain is built from TRBV11-2 and TRBJ2-7; the D gene is possibly TRBD2 (6 bases). Trimming removed 5 bases at V and 5 bases at J, with 16 bases between. The CDR3 spans 14 residues. Germline V CDR1 and CDR2: SGHAT, FQNNGV. CDR3 in DNA: TGTGCCAGCAGCCCCACCGGGGGTGGTAACGAGCAGTACTTC. This gives the protein CASSPTGGGNEQYF.

The chain couples TRBV6-5 to TRBJ2-7; the D is unclear. Trimming cost V 5 bases and J 6 bases, with 14 bases left between them. The CDR3 is 13 amino acids. Germline values: CDR1 MNHEY, CDR2 SVGAGI. As DNA, the CDR3 is TGTGCCAGCAGTCGTACACCCAGGCGCGAGCAGTACTTC. The encoded protein is CASSRTPRREQYF.